Listed here are 31 T cell receptor beta chains from one sample, sequenced in a study of T cells in Graves' hyperthyroidism and ophthalmopathy. The investigators amplified TCR beta CDR3 regions from RNA transcripts. First-round RT-PCR of the TCR CDR3 relied on the HTBI primer set. TCRdb re-called the multiplex PCR reads with MiXCR, one entry per CDR3 protein. Of about 500,000 distinct CDR3 sequences detected, 15% to 20% appear once; the ten largest clones hold around 18%. Specimen: blood. These receptors were taken from a woman aged 18-30 years with Graves' hyperthyroidism.

This clonotype was seen many times. The gene calls are TRBV6-5 and TRBJ2-1; possibly TRBD1 or TRBD2 for D (5 bases each). Germline CDR1 reads MNHEY; CDR2 reads SVGAGI. This CDR3 contains 16 residues. V shed 0 bases and J shed 5 bases, with 14 bases lying between them. This CDR3 is CASSYSPGGDHNEQFF. The DNA for the CDR3 is TGTGCCAGCAGTTACTCCCCGGGTGGGGACCACAATGAGCAGTTCTTC.

There are many counts of this clonotype. The V gene is TRBV4-2, the J gene TRBJ2-3; TRBD2 matches 7 bases. Germline V gives CDR1 LGHNA, CDR2 YNFKEQ. This CDR3 has 17 residues. The trim removed 7 bases at V and 2 bases at J, leaving 15 bases unmatched. This CDR3 is CASNSQLASGFTDTQYF. The CDR3 DNA reads as TGTGCCAGCAACTCACAGTTGGCTAGCGGTTTCACAGATACGCAGTATTTT.

Many counts were recorded for this clonotype. V gene TRBV6-1 combines with J gene TRBJ1-2, with TRBD1 identical over 7 bases. The CDR3 runs 14 residues. The trim removed 8 bases at V and 6 bases at J, leaving 12 bases unmatched. Germline V gives CDR1 MNHNS, CDR2 SASEGT. CDR3 nucleotide sequence: TGTGCCAGCGGTAGACAGGGCCCCCGAGATGGCTACACCTTC. This encodes CASGRQGPRDGYTF.

The chain couples TRBV15 to TRBJ1-6; D is unresolved. The CDR3 length is 14 residues. Germline values: CDR1 LNHNV, CDR2 YYDKDF (reference sequence). V lost 3 bases and J lost 5, with 8 bases in between. This CDR3 is CATSSYLDNSPLHF. For the CDR3, the DNA is TGTGCCACCAGCAGTTATCTCGATAATTCACCCCTCCACTTT.

This clonotype has ten or more counts. The rearrangement joins TRBV2 to TRBJ2-3, with 9 bases aligning to TRBD2. The CDR3 has 18 residues. The germline CDR1 and CDR2 sequences are SNHLY and FYNNEI. V lost 7 bases to trimming and J lost 4 bases; unmatched junction nucleotides: 18. The CDR3 nucleotides are TGTGCCAGCAATTCTCCCCTTGAGGTAGCGGGAGCATCAGATACGCAGTATTTT. Translation: CASNSPLEVAGASDTQYF.

This clonotype has a count of ten or more. V usage is TRBV11-2 and J usage is TRBJ2-2; the match to TRBD2 covers 8 bases. The germline CDR1 and CDR2 sequences are SGHAT and FQNNGV. The V gene end was trimmed by 2 bases and the J gene end by 6 bases; junction bases not matched to a gene: 5. CDR3 length equals 15 residues. The CDR3 bases are TGTGCCAGCAGCTTATACCGGGAGGGCCCCGGGGAGCTGTTTTTT. It is translated as CASSLYREGPGELFF.

This clonotype was seen more than once but under ten times. This chain connects TRBV7-2 to TRBJ2-1; D not certain. The CDR3 covers 13 residues. V was cut by 2 bases and J by 8 bases, with 10 bases left in between. From germline, CDR1 is SGHTA and CDR2 FQGNSA. The CDR3 here is CASSLSRVYEQFF. The CDR3 nucleotides are TGTGCCAGCAGCTTAAGTCGCGTCTATGAGCAGTTCTTC.

This clonotype was recorded at least ten times. The rearrangement joins TRBV10-3 to TRBJ2-3, with D perhaps given as TRBD1 or TRBD2 (6 bases each). Between the trimmed V and J ends, which lost 7 bases and 0 bases, there was a span of 8 bases. The CDR3 sequence is 13 residues long. The germline V gene encodes CDR1 ENHRY and CDR2 SYGVKD. CDR3 DNA: TGTGCCATCACGGGGGCGAGCACAGATACGCAGTATTTT. This sequence encodes CAITGASTDTQYF.

The table lists this clonotype with many counts. The chain employs TRBV12-3 or TRBV12-4 and TRBJ1-2; 7 bases align to TRBD1. The V segment lost 5 bases and the J segment 3 bases; nucleotides outside the gene matches: 6. This CDR3 comprises 14 residues. The CDR3 here is CASSAPGTDYGYTF. Written as DNA, the CDR3 is TGTGCCAGCAGTGCCCCCGGGACAGACTATGGCTACACCTTC.

This clonotype was counted between two and nine times. At one end the junction does not follow the germline gene, possibly because of a read error. V gene TRBV12-3 or TRBV12-4 combines with J gene TRBJ1-2; no clear D. The CDR3 covers 14 residues. The CDR3 coding sequence is TGTGCCGGCAGTTCAGGACCGGTTACCTATGGCTACACCTTC. It is translated as CAGSSGPVTYGYTF.

About this clonotype itself: A read error may be the cause here, since a much bigger clone is one base away. This chain joins TRBV12-3 or TRBV12-4 and TRBJ2-7; 11 positions agree with TRBD2. This CDR3 is 15 amino acids long. Trimming removed 11 bases from V and 5 bases from J; junction bases left unmatched: 14. The chain's CDR3 is CAGTSLTSGAHEQYF. In DNA, the CDR3 is TGTGCCGGCACCTCTTTGACTAGCGGGGCCCACGAGCAGTACTTC.

This clonotype was counted ten times or more. The chain employs TRBV2 and TRBJ2-3; 7 positions agree with TRBD2. The CDR3 totals 15 residues. The J segment lost 0 bases and the V segment lost 4 bases, leaving 4 bases of the junction unmatched. Germline V gene sequence: CDR1 SNHLY, CDR2 FYNNEI. The CDR3 nucleotides read TGTGCCAGCAGTGCTGGCGGGAGTAGCACAGATACGCAGTATTTT. This codes for CASSAGGSSTDTQYF.

The V gene is TRBV7-2, the J gene TRBJ2-1; 8 bases agree with TRBD2. This CDR3 is 15 amino acids long. The trim removed 6 bases at V and 3 bases at J, leaving 7 bases unmatched. Germline CDR1 is SGHTA and CDR2 is FQGNSA. CDR3 sequence reads: CASRPGGGHYNEQFF. CDR3 DNA sequence: TGTGCCAGCAGGCCGGGGGGGGGGCACTACAATGAGCAGTTCTTC.

The gene calls are TRBV6-2 or TRBV6-3 and TRBJ2-5; D possibly corresponds to TRBD1 (6 bases). V was clipped by 3 bases and J by 5 bases, with 13 bases between them. The CDR3 loop spans 14 amino acids. The germline V gene encodes CDR1 MNHEY and CDR2 SVGEGT. Here the CDR3 DNA reads TGTGCCAGCAGTTATTCCACAGGGTTGGAGACCCAGTACTTC. It encodes CASSYSTGLETQYF.

This clonotype was counted ten times or more. The gene calls are TRBV20-1 and TRBJ2-1; maybe TRBD2 (7 bases). Germline V gene data show CDR1 as DFQATT and CDR2 as SNEGSKA (reference sequence). The CDR3 totals 15 residues. The V end lost 0 bases, the J end lost 7 bases, and 16 bases lay between the germline ends. This chain's CDR3 is CSARDVGRGGNEQFF. CDR3 bases: TGCAGTGCTAGAGATGTGGGGAGGGGGGGGAATGAGCAGTTCTTC.

The CDR3 reads CSASGPSLRTEAFF. In DNA, the CDR3 is TGCAGTGCTAGCGGCCCATCACTGAGGACTGAAGCTTTCTTT. V and J are TRBV20-1 and TRBJ1-1; no definite D call. Trimming removed 3 bases at V and 5 bases at J, with 16 bases between. CDR3 length: 14 amino acids. The germline V gene has CDR1 DFQATT and CDR2 SNEGSKA (reference sequence).

This clonotype was counted at least ten times. The rearrangement uses TRBV28 and TRBJ2-3; the D gene could be TRBD1 or TRBD2 (6 bases each). The CDR3 loop spans 17 amino acids. Trimming removed 7 bases from V and 0 bases from J, with 20 bases in between. Germline V gene sequence: CDR1 MDHEN, CDR2 SYDVKM. The DNA for the CDR3 is TGTGCCAGCACTTCCACAGGGTGGGGGGTTAGCACAGATACGCAGTATTTT. This gives the protein CASTSTGWGVSTDTQYF.

This clonotype showed up many times. The chain has TRBV6-5 and TRBJ1-1; D remains unclear. This CDR3 comprises 13 residues. Per the germline V gene, CDR1 is MNHEY and CDR2 is SVGAGI. V was shortened by 2 bases and J by 4 bases, with 8 bases between the two germline ends. CDR3 region: CASSYEERTEAFF. The CDR3 DNA sequence: TGTGCCAGCAGTTACGAGGAACGCACTGAAGCTTTCTTT.

The table lists this clonotype with a few counts. This rearrangement joins TRBV5-1 to TRBJ2-1; 8 bases match TRBD2. Germline values: CDR1 SGHRS, CDR2 YFSETQ. The CDR3 totals 16 residues. V lost 0 bases to trimming and J lost 3 bases; unmatched junction nucleotides: 5. The DNA of the CDR3 is TGCGCCAGCAGCTTGGCAGCGGGAGAGTGCTACAATGAGCAGTTCTTC. Protein product: CASSLAAGECYNEQFF.

This clonotype has more than one count but fewer than ten. The chain is built from TRBV12-3 or TRBV12-4 and TRBJ2-1, with 7 bases aligning to TRBD1. V trimming: 4 bases; J trimming: 0 bases; junction bases outside the gene matches: 9. The CDR3 has 17 amino acids. The CDR3 here is CASSSGQTISSYNEQFF. DNA of the CDR3: TGTGCCAGCAGTTCGGGACAGACTATAAGCTCCTACAATGAGCAGTTCTTC.

The chain uses TRBV5-6 and TRBJ1-2, with unresolved D. CDR1 and CDR2 from the germline V gene are SGHDT and YYEEEE. The CDR3 sequence is 15 residues long. Trimming left V 2 bases short and J 2 bases short, with 13 bases between. CDR3 sequence reads: CASSFEENTNYGYTF. The DNA for the CDR3 is TGTGCCAGCAGCTTTGAGGAGAACACCAACTATGGCTACACCTTC.

This clonotype has ten or more counts. V and J are TRBV7-3 and TRBJ2-3; D is possibly TRBD1 (6 bases). The ends were cut back, 4 bases at V and 4 bases at J, with 15 bases in the middle. This CDR3 is 15 amino acids long. CDR1 and CDR2 (germline): SGHTA, FQGTGA. CDR3 protein: CASSSTGLRADTQYF. The CDR3 DNA sequence: TGTGCCAGCAGCTCGACAGGTTTGAGAGCAGATACGCAGTATTTT.

In its sample, this clonotype was seen many times. The chain links TRBV18 to TRBJ1-2; D call uncertain. The CDR3 extends over 15 amino acids. Germline V CDR1 and CDR2: KGHSH, LQKENI. V was cut by 0 bases and J by 4 bases, with 12 bases left in between. Here the CDR3 DNA reads TGTGCCAGCTCACCACCTGGCAGAGAGCTCTATGGCTACACCTTC. Residues: CASSPPGRELYGYTF.

The chain combines TRBV10-2 with TRBJ2-7; no firm D call. The CDR3 sequence is 10 residues long. Germline V gene sequence: CDR1 WSHSY, CDR2 SAAADI. V was clipped by 6 bases and J by 4 bases, with 4 bases between them. CDR3 nucleotide sequence: TGCGCCAGCAGCCAATACGAGCAGTACTTC. It codes for CASSQYEQYF.

This clonotype was observed a few times. This is likely a read error, given that the CDR3 carries no conserved phenylalanine or tryptophan at its end. The V and J genes are TRBV30 and TRBJ2-1; either TRBD1 or TRBD2 may supply D (5 bases each). Germline values: CDR1 GTSNPN, CDR2 SVGIG (reference sequence). V lost 5 bases and J 5 bases, leaving 10 bases between the germline ends. The CDR3 consists of 12 residues. The CDR3 reads CAWGGINNEQFS. In DNA, the CDR3 is TGTGCCTGGGGGGGAATTAACAATGAGCAGTTCTCC.

This clonotype was picked up a small number of times. The chain joins TRBV29-1 to TRBJ1-1; 10 bases match TRBD1. The V gene's germline CDR1 is SQVTM and CDR2 ANQGSEA. J was trimmed by 3 bases and V by 6 bases; bases with no gene match: 13. CDR3 length: 16 residues. CDR3 DNA sequence: TGCAGCGTGGCGGGACAGGGGCCTCGTTCGGACACTGAAGCTTTCTTT. Amino acids: CSVAGQGPRSDTEAFF.

Details on this clonotype: Possible read error: a much larger clone is one base away. The V gene is TRBV4-2, the J gene TRBJ2-6; D possibly corresponds to TRBD2 (6 bases). The CDR3 loop spans 16 amino acids. The germline V gene has CDR1 LGHNA and CDR2 YNFKEQ. CDR3 protein: CASSQNSGSGANVPTF. The CDR3 DNA follows: TGTGCCAGCAGCCAAAATAGCGGCTCTGGGGCCAACGTCCCGACTTTC.

This clonotype was seen many times. The chain has TRBV7-8 and TRBJ1-4; 7 bases align to TRBD1. CDR1 is SGHVS and CDR2 is FQNEAQ in the germline V gene. This CDR3 has 16 residues. The V gene end was trimmed by 4 bases and the J gene end by 6 bases; junction bases not matched to a gene: 11. CDR3 region: CASSSDEGAGHEKLFF. For the CDR3, the DNA is TGTGCCAGCAGCTCAGACGAGGGGGCTGGACATGAAAAACTGTTTTTT.

This chain connects TRBV20-1 to TRBJ2-7, with TRBD2 identical over 7 bases. Looked up from germline, CDR1 is DFQATT and CDR2 is SNEGSKA (reference sequence). The CDR3 is 16 amino acids. V lost 2 bases and J lost 0; bases outside the gene matches: 10. The CDR3 loop is CSARSPRAGVSYEQYF. CDR3 DNA: TGCAGTGCTAGATCCCCCCGGGCGGGAGTCTCCTACGAGCAGTACTTC.

This clonotype was seen only a few times. The chain combines TRBV6-2 or TRBV6-3 with TRBJ2-7; D unclear. The CDR3 is made up of 14 amino acids. Trimming left V 2 bases short and J 2 bases short, with 10 bases between. CDR1 is MNHEY, CDR2 SVGEGT, per germline. The CDR3 bases are TGTGCCAGCAGTTACGGTGGACCGACCTACGAGCAGTACTTC. It yields the protein CASSYGGPTYEQYF.

This clonotype appeared many times. The chain links TRBV4-1 to TRBJ2-5; tentatively, D is TRBD2 (7 bases). V was pared by 0 bases and J by 0 bases, with 14 bases between. The CDR3 extends over 17 amino acids. Germline loops: CDR1 MGHRA, CDR2 YSYEKL. The CDR3 sequence is CASSQDRGAFDQETQYF. CDR3 in DNA: TGCGCCAGCAGCCAAGATCGGGGGGCCTTCGACCAAGAGACCCAGTACTTC.